This TCR beta chain was identified in a study of OX40 agonist ivuxolimab in advanced cancers. Study-wide context: The costimulatory receptor OX40 (CD134) was targeted by ivuxolimab, a fully human IgG2 agonistic monoclonal antibody. Intravenous ivuxolimab was administered to patients every 2 weeks at six dose levels: 0.01, 0.1, 0.3, 1.5, 3 and 10 mg/kg. Among the 50 to 55 dose-escalation patients, around 20 had hepatocellular carcinoma, approximately 15 melanoma, 9 renal cell carcinoma and 9 head and neck cancer. In the dose-escalation cohort, about four fifths of patients were male, and the mean age was approximately 60 years with a range of roughly 20 to 85. Prior anti-PD-1, anti-PD-L1 or anti-CTLA-4 therapy was permitted, and checkpoint inhibitors had been received by about 37% of dose-escalation patients. Partial responses occurred in three dose-escalation patients, of whom one had hepatocellular carcinoma and two had cutaneous melanoma. The purpose of peripheral TCRbeta sequencing was to test whether ivuxolimab changed TCR sequence diversity and led to clonal T-cell expansion. The paper describes the monotherapy dose-escalation part (N of about 55 patients) of the phase I trial of ivuxolimab. Broader findings and caveats from the paper: After ivuxolimab, more expanded clones were found on average in CD8+ T cells than in CD4+ T cells. Clonal expansion of both CD4+ and CD8+ blood T cells was observed from baseline to week 6 at doses 0.1 to 3.0 mg/kg. Which antigens the clonally expanded peripheral T cells were specific for was not determined. Low levels of normalized T-cell clonal expansion were also seen in some nonresponding patients. In the 0.1-3.0 mg/kg groups, partial responders were among the patients with the lowest normalized peripheral clonal expansion, particularly in CD8+ T cells.

Genomic DNA was extracted from sorted cells for sequencing of the TCRbeta CDR3 region. The immunoSEQ Assay was used to sequence the TCRbeta CDR3 regions. The table comes from immuneACCESS by way of TCRdb, which keeps in-frame sequences with V and J called. Part of the clones is missing from these tables; in studies checked, under half for an unresolved V gene and the rest for unknown reasons. The sample table contains tens of thousands of clones; only one count was recorded for around 90% of them. The ten largest account for 4% to 5% of the sample. The trial excluded patients who had a history of autoimmune disease or who were on systemic immunosuppression. Peripheral blood for TCR sequencing was collected from all dose cohorts at baseline, on cycle 4 day 1, and on cycle 7 day 1. The samples were taken from a phase I, first-in-human, multicenter, open-label dose-escalation trial of ivuxolimab. Adults with locally advanced or metastatic melanoma, renal cell, hepatocellular, or head and neck squamous cell carcinoma were enrolled in the trial. CD4+ and CD8+ T cells were sorted separately from peripheral blood before TCR sequencing.

CDR3 length: 15 amino acids, cysteine to phenylalanine. Left in the record is the CDR3 DNA by itself, 45 bases read in frame from the first base. CDR1 is given as MDHEN and CDR2 as SYDVKM, both from the germline V gene. Trimming removed 7 bases from V and 2 bases from J, leaving 15 bases between the germline ends. Turning to this clone: The clone's antigen remains unknown. No base qualities exist here, and no much larger clone lies one base off it.

This clonotype was obtained from an adult with an advanced solid tumor such as melanoma, head and neck, liver or kidney cancer. The source was CD4+ or CD8+ T cells sorted from blood, collected in a trial of the OX40 agonist ivuxolimab. The chain joins TRBV28 to TRBJ1-5, and perhaps TRBD1 as D gene, on 6 matching bases. CDR3 sequence: CASTEGGGRNQPQHF. The bases are TGTGCCAGCACCGAGGGGGGTGGCCGCAATCAGCCCCAGCATTTT.